Shown below are 24 T cell receptor beta chains from a single sample sequenced in a study of cytomegalovirus exposure and HLA in healthy donors. With 60 Vbeta and 13 Jbeta primers, the PCR was carried out. Clones were read by immunoSEQ multiplex PCR, and TCRdb kept only the in-frame ones, dropping some. Among roughly 150,000 clones listed, approximately 79% were seen once. The sample taken for sequencing was PBMCs. These receptors came from a female donor in good health and CMV-seronegative.

The rearrangement links TRBV6-5 to TRBJ2-2; D is unresolved. Germline V gene data show CDR1 as MNHEY and CDR2 as SVGAGI. Trimming removed 0 bases from V and 8 bases from J, with 4 bases in between. The CDR3 is made up of 12 amino acids. DNA of the CDR3: TGTGCCAGCAGTTACTCTGCGGGGGAGCTGTTTTTT. Protein product: CASSYSAGELFF.

This clone was seen a single time. The V and J genes are TRBV2 and TRBJ2-7; D is undetermined. There are 15 residues in the CDR3. The germline gives CDR1 SNHLY, CDR2 FYNNEI. V gave up 6 bases and J gave up 0 bases, with 15 bases separating them. CDR3 amino acids: CASSSQVPSSYEQYF. The DNA of the CDR3 is TGTGCCAGCAGCTCCCAGGTCCCGAGCTCCTACGAGCAGTACTTC.

The chain joins TRBV7-9 to TRBJ1-5; the match to TRBD1 covers 7 bases. There are 17 residues in the CDR3. Germline CDR1 and CDR2: SEHNR and FQNEAQ (reference sequence). V was pared by 1 base and J by 2 bases, with 8 bases of the junction left unmatched. The DNA of the CDR3 is TGTGCCAGCAGCTTAGAAGAACAGGGGTACGGCAATCAGCCCCAGCATTTT. As protein: CASSLEEQGYGNQPQHF.

This clone has just a few counts. This rearrangement joins TRBV6-7 to TRBJ1-1, with TRBD1 matching over 9 bases. TRBV6-7 is an ORF, with its function uncertain. V was clipped by 7 bases and J by 1 base; unmatched bases: 7. There are 15 residues in the CDR3. CDR3 sequence reads: CASIPRDRENTEAFF. The CDR3 nucleotides are TGTGCCAGCATCCCCAGGGACAGGGAGAACACTGAAGCTTTCTTT.

V usage is TRBV27 and J usage is TRBJ2-7, with D perhaps matching TRBD1 (6 bases). The V end was cut by 3 bases, the J end by 0 bases, with 12 bases between. The CDR3 totals 15 residues. Germline values: CDR1 MNHEY, CDR2 SMNVEV (reference sequence). The CDR3 nucleotides read TGTGCCAGCAGTTTTAGGGCAGGGGCCTCCTACGAGCAGTACTTC. This codes for CASSFRAGASYEQYF.

The chain joins TRBV2 to TRBJ1-1, with TRBD1 matching 7 bases. This CDR3 has 14 amino acids. Looked up from germline, CDR1 is SNHLY and CDR2 is FYNNEI. Trimming cost V 7 bases and J 2 bases; bases outside gene matches: 7. CDR3 protein: CASIHRGRNTEAFF. The CDR3 nucleotides are TGTGCCAGCATTCACAGGGGCCGTAACACTGAAGCTTTCTTT.

This chain uses TRBV18 with TRBJ1-5; D unresolved. Looked up from germline, CDR1 is KGHSH and CDR2 is LQKENI. The CDR3 length is 14 residues. The germline V and J ends were trimmed by 3 bases and 4 bases, with 10 bases remaining between them. Here the CDR3 DNA reads TGTGCCAGCTCACCGTCAACAGATAATCAGCCCCAGCATTTT. It encodes CASSPSTDNQPQHF.

CDR3 nucleotides: TGTGCCAGCAGCTTGGGGTCCAGCACTGAAGCTTTCTTT. Amino acids: CASSLGSSTEAFF. This rearrangement joins TRBV5-6 to TRBJ1-1; D not resolved. Germline V CDR1 and CDR2: SGHDT, YYEEEE. Trimming removed 0 bases at V and 4 bases at J, with 7 bases between. This CDR3 spans 13 amino acids.

This clone was seen only once. V usage is TRBV11-3 and J usage is TRBJ2-2; no firm D call. The CDR3 spans 16 residues. Per germline, CDR1 SGHNT and CDR2 YENEEA. Trimming removed 1 base at V and 4 bases at J, with 13 bases between. The CDR3 spells CASSLVRGSSTGELFF. As DNA, the CDR3 is TGTGCCAGCAGCTTAGTCCGCGGATCGTCCACCGGGGAGCTGTTTTTT.

This chain uses TRBV7-9 with TRBJ2-7, with TRBD2 identical over 9 bases. V shed 2 bases and J 2 bases; nucleotides not matched to a gene: 16. The CDR3 totals 19 residues. The germline V gene has CDR1 SEHNR and CDR2 FQNEAQ (reference sequence). The CDR3 sequence: CASSLKGSSGNTLAYEQYF. The DNA of the CDR3 is TGTGCCAGCAGCTTAAAAGGGTCTAGCGGGAATACCTTGGCCTACGAGCAGTACTTC.

V is TRBV6-5 and J is TRBJ1-1, with D maybe TRBD1 (5 bases). CDR1 is MNHEY, CDR2 SVGAGI, per germline. Trimming left V 6 bases short and J 4 bases short, with 12 bases between. The length of the CDR3 is 13 residues. The CDR3 nucleotides read TGTGCCAGCAGAGAGGGGAGGCTCACTGAAGCTTTCTTT. It encodes CASREGRLTEAFF.

The chain uses TRBV7-7 and TRBJ2-1; 8 nucleotides agree with TRBD2. Germline CDR1 reads SSHAT; CDR2 reads FNYEAQ (reference sequence). This CDR3 comprises 16 residues. V was clipped by 0 bases and J by 7 bases; unmatched bases: 8. CDR3 in DNA: TGTGCCAGCAGCTTAGCGCTGGGACTAGTAGGGAATGAGCAGTTCTTC. It encodes CASSLALGLVGNEQFF.

The rearrangement uses TRBV5-1 and TRBJ2-2; 7 positions match TRBD1. Trimming at V came to 4 bases and at J to 1 base, leaving 4 bases not matched to a gene. CDR1 SGHRS and CDR2 YFSETQ come from the germline V gene. The CDR3 runs 15 residues. In DNA form, the CDR3 reads TGCGCCAGCAGCATGACAGGGATGAACACCGGGGAGCTGTTTTTT. Its protein is CASSMTGMNTGELFF.

J is TRBJ2-7 and V is TRBV19; the match to TRBD2 covers 9 bases. Germline V lookup: CDR1 LNHDA, CDR2 SQIVND (reference sequence). This CDR3 contains 16 residues. Losses at the gene ends were 11 bases for V and 4 bases for J; bases not matched to a gene: 18. CDR3 sequence (DNA): TGTGCCTCCGCCGGGGCTAGCGGGAAAGTAGGGTACGAGCAGTACTTC. It specifies CASAGASGKVGYEQYF.

The chain carries TRBV28 and TRBJ1-1; 9 bases are a match to TRBD1. CDR3 length: 14 residues. With 5 bases clipped from V and 5 bases from J, the junction kept 6 bases outside the gene matches. Germline V gene sequence: CDR1 MDHEN, CDR2 SYDVKM. Written as DNA, the CDR3 is TGTGCCAGCAGTCCGGACAGGGGTGGGACTGAAGCTTTCTTT. Protein sequence: CASSPDRGGTEAFF.

V usage is TRBV27 and J usage is TRBJ2-7, with D possibly matching TRBD2 (6 bases). CDR3 length equals 12 residues. The germline V gene has CDR1 MNHEY and CDR2 SMNVEV (reference sequence). V lost 2 bases to trimming and J lost 7 bases, with 9 bases between them. The CDR3 region has the DNA TGTGCCAGCAGTTTAGGAGGGAGTGAGCAGTACTTC. This sequence encodes CASSLGGSEQYF.

The CDR3 DNA follows: TGTGCCAGCAGTTTCGGGGAAGGACAGCCCCAGCATTTT. Encoded protein: CASSFGEGQPQHF. This sequence joins TRBV27 and TRBJ1-5, with D hard to call. CDR1 is MNHEY and CDR2 is SMNVEV in the germline V gene (reference sequence). V was clipped by 3 bases and J by 7 bases, with 10 bases between them. This CDR3 comprises 13 residues.

The genes are TRBV5-1 and TRBJ1-5, with no clear D. This CDR3 is built from 16 residues. Trimming shortened V by 0 bases and J by 0 bases, and 10 bases separated the two germline ends. Per the germline V gene, CDR1 is SGHRS and CDR2 is YFSETQ. CDR3 loop: CASSLGPPYSNQPQHF. The CDR3 DNA reads as TGCGCCAGCAGCTTGGGGCCACCGTATAGCAATCAGCCCCAGCATTTT.

This sequence joins TRBV6-6 and TRBJ1-1, with D perhaps TRBD1 (5 bases). The germline gives CDR1 MNHNY, CDR2 SVGAGI (reference sequence). The length of the CDR3 is 13 residues. V was pared by 7 bases and J by 4 bases, with 13 bases between. The CDR3 DNA reads as TGTGCCAGCACCCCGGGGAGGGGCACTGAAGCTTTCTTT. Translation gives CASTPGRGTEAFF.

This rearrangement joins TRBV27 to TRBJ2-5; TRBD2 matches 7 bases. J gave up 1 base and V 4 bases, and 6 bases lay outside the gene matches. Germline lookup yields CDR1 MNHEY and CDR2 SMNVEV (reference sequence). The CDR3 is made up of 15 amino acids. CDR3 coding DNA: TGTGCCAGCAGTTGGGGGGAGGGCATCCAAGAGACCCAGTACTTC. Translated, it gives CASSWGEGIQETQYF.

This chain connects TRBV27 to TRBJ2-7, with 7 nucleotides matching TRBD1. The germline V gene encodes CDR1 MNHEY and CDR2 SMNVEV (reference sequence). Trimming took 4 bases from V and 1 from J; bases not matched to a gene: 7. The CDR3 has 15 residues. For the CDR3, the DNA is TGTGCCAGCAGTTCGCTGGACAGGCTGTCCTACGAGCAGTACTTC. Encoded protein: CASSSLDRLSYEQYF.

This clone showed up just once. The J gene is TRBJ1-4, the V gene TRBV29-1; 9 nucleotides agree with TRBD1. The CDR3 length is 14 residues. Unmatched junction bases numbered 2, after V lost 4 bases and J lost 2 bases. In germline, CDR1 is SQVTM, CDR2 ANQGSEA. The CDR3 DNA reads TGCAGCGTTGCAGACAGGGGGACTAATGAAAAACTGTTTTTT. It is translated as CSVADRGTNEKLFF.

The chain links TRBV6-5 to TRBJ2-7; D remains unclear. The CDR3 extends over 14 amino acids. Germline CDR1 reads MNHEY; CDR2 reads SVGAGI. The V end lost 4 bases, the J end lost 2 bases, and 12 bases lay between the germline ends. DNA of the CDR3: TGTGCCAGCAGTTCGCTGACGGGTACCTACGAGCAGTACTTC. As protein: CASSSLTGTYEQYF.

The chain carries TRBV6-5 and TRBJ1-1; 7 positions match TRBD1. Trimming took 6 bases from V and 5 from J; bases not matched to a gene: 9. Germline V gene sequence: CDR1 MNHEY, CDR2 SVGAGI. This CDR3 spans 14 amino acids. CDR3 region: CASRLTTGRTEAFF. The CDR3 coding sequence is TGTGCCAGCAGATTAACGACAGGGAGGACTGAAGCTTTCTTT.